The rows below give T cell receptor beta chains drawn from one sample of a study of blood T cell repertoires in COVID-19. Some clones are missing from TCRdb's copy, which holds only in-frame ones; the method was immunoSEQ multiplex PCR. The table includes 260,000 or so clones, 70% to 90% detected once. Source material: PBMCs or T cells enriched from blood (not recorded which). These receptors were collected from a young man who had recovered from COVID-19. Each CDR3 is given with its conserved first and last residue. A D gene is named only where the DNA matches it firmly. Part of the rows lack a size; the others show once, few, many or a class for expanded clones.

j_call d_call clone_size v_call cdr3_nt cdr3_aa
TRBJ2-3 TRBD2 NA TRBV7-7 TGTGCTAGCAGCCCCGGGACTAGCCGCACAGATACGCAGTATTTT CASSPGTSRTDTQYF
TRBJ2-2 NA few TRBV2 TGTGCCAGCAGTTATAGCCCCACCGGGGAGCTGTTTTTT CASSYSPTGELFF
TRBJ1-1 TRBD1 NA TRBV5-6 TGTGCCAGCAGCCCCGGGACAGGGGTTTTCACTGAAGCTTTCTTT CASSPGTGVFTEAFF
TRBJ2-6 NA few TRBV21-1 TGTGCCAGCACCCTACCCCTACCGTCCTTCTCTGGGGCCAACGTCCTGACTTTC CASTLPLPSFSGANVLTF
TRBJ2-5 TRBD2 NA TRBV5-6 TGTGCCAGCAGCCCCGGGACTAGCGGGGAGACCCAGTACTTC CASSPGTSGETQYF
TRBJ1-1 NA NA TRBV5-1 TGCGCCAGCAGCTTGGGGCGGGAAGAAGCTTTCTTT CASSLGREEAFF
TRBJ2-7 NA NA TRBV5-1 TGCGCCAGCAGCCCGCCCCGGGAAGAATTATCCCACGAGCAGTACTTC CASSPPREELSHEQYF
TRBJ2-1 TRBD2 NA TRBV24-1 TGTGCCACCAGTGAAAGCGGGAGGGCCTTGGATGAGCAGTTCTTC CATSESGRALDEQFF
TRBJ2-7 NA NA TRBV7-2 TGTGCCAGCAGCTTATTCGCCGGCTCCTACGAGCAGTACTTC CASSLFAGSYEQYF
TRBJ2-7 TRBD2 NA TRBV9 TGTGCCAGCAGCGTTACTAGCGCGGAAGAGCAGTACTTC CASSVTSAEEQYF
TRBJ2-3 NA NA TRBV5-1 TGCGCCAGCCTCAGACAGGATGAAGGAGATACGCAGTATTTT CASLRQDEGDTQYF
TRBJ2-3 TRBD2 NA TRBV19 TGTGCCAGTAAGCCTCGCACTAGCGGTTCGGCAGATACGCAGTATTTT CASKPRTSGSADTQYF
TRBJ2-1 NA NA TRBV7-9 TGTGCCAGCAGCCCGCGACAGGTGTTAAGCTATGAGCAGTTCTTC CASSPRQVLSYEQFF
TRBJ2-3 NA NA TRBV6-4 TGTGCCAGCAGTCAGACTTTCACACCCCCAATTACCACAGATACGCAGTATTTT CASSQTFTPPITTDTQYF
TRBJ1-2 TRBD1 NA TRBV4-1 TGCGCCAGCAGCCACGGACAGGTTTCTTTCTATGGCTACACCTTC CASSHGQVSFYGYTF
TRBJ2-7 NA NA TRBV6-5 TGTGCCAGCAGGGACGGGGGGCTCTTCGAGCAGTACTTC CASRDGGLFEQYF
TRBJ1-6 TRBD1 NA TRBV9 TGTGCCAGCAGCAAAAGTTCCCGCCCGGACAGGGGGCGCGTGAATTCACCCCTCCACTTT CASSKSSRPDRGRVNSPLHF
TRBJ2-7 TRBD1 NA TRBV9 TGTGCCAGCAGCGTAGACAGGGGGACAGATTACGAGCAGTACTTC CASSVDRGTDYEQYF
TRBJ1-6 NA NA TRBV2 TGTGCCAGCACCTTGAAGAGCTATAATTCACCCCTCCACTTT CASTLKSYNSPLHF
TRBJ2-5 NA NA TRBV5-8 TGTGCCAGCAGCTTGGTTTCGTCGGGAGAGACCCAGTACTTC CASSLVSSGETQYF
TRBJ2-3 NA NA TRBV9 TGTGCCAGCAGCGACCGATCGTCAATCGGAGATACGCAGTATTTT CASSDRSSIGDTQYF
TRBJ1-6 NA few TRBV27 TGTGCCAGCAGTTTACAACAGGGATTAGGGTCACCCCTCCACTTT CASSLQQGLGSPLHF
TRBJ2-7 NA once TRBV3-1/TRBV3-2 TGTGCCAGCAGTACCGGGCGGACATTCTACGAGCAGTACTTC CASSTGRTFYEQYF
TRBJ1-4 NA NA TRBV28 TGTGCCAGCAGTTTCCCTAGGCCAACTAATGAAAAACTGTTTTTT CASSFPRPTNEKLFF
TRBJ2-1 TRBD2 NA TRBV3-1/TRBV3-2 TGTGCCAGCAGCCAAACTAGCGGGAGGGCCGACCAGTTCTTC CASSQTSGRADQFF
TRBJ1-3 NA NA TRBV19 TGTGCCAGTACCAGGGAGGGAGCTGGAAACACCATATATTTT CASTREGAGNTIYF
TRBJ1-2 TRBD1 NA TRBV19 TGTGCCAGTAGCGTACAGGGGGCGTACAACTATGGCTACACCTTC CASSVQGAYNYGYTF
TRBJ2-5 NA once TRBV19 TGTGCCAGTAGTATAGTCCCTAGTGGGGAGACCCAGTACTTC CASSIVPSGETQYF
TRBJ1-6 NA NA TRBV3-1/TRBV3-2 TGTGCCAGCAGCCAACAGGATAATTCACCCCTCCACTTT CASSQQDNSPLHF
TRBJ2-7 NA few TRBV4-1 TGCGCCAGCAGCCGGGGGCTAGGTGGCTACGAGCAGTACTTC CASSRGLGGYEQYF
TRBJ1-4 NA NA TRBV2 TGTGCCAGCAGGGAAGGTATTAATAATGAAAAACTGTTTTTT CASREGINNEKLFF
TRBJ1-1 TRBD1 NA TRBV30 TGTGCCTGGAGTGTACAGTCAGGGGGCACTGAAGCTTTCTTT CAWSVQSGGTEAFF
TRBJ2-5 TRBD2 NA TRBV13 TGTGCCAGCAGCTTAGGGGCTAGCGGGGAGGAGACCCAGTACTTC CASSLGASGEETQYF
TRBJ2-2 NA once TRBV10-3 TGTGCCATCAGACGCGGGATGAACACCGGGGAGCTGTTTTTT CAIRRGMNTGELFF
TRBJ2-1 TRBD1 NA TRBV19 TGTGCCAGTAGTGCGGGACAGGGGAACAATGAGCAGTTCTTC CASSAGQGNNEQFF
TRBJ2-5 NA NA TRBV27 TGTGCCAGCAGTTTATCATCAGGTACGCAAGAGACCCAGTACTTC CASSLSSGTQETQYF
TRBJ1-1 NA NA TRBV6-4 TGTGCCAGCAGAAACGGCAGGGCCCCGAACACTGAAGCTTTCTTT CASRNGRAPNTEAFF
TRBJ1-1 NA NA TRBV11-2 TGTGCCAGCAGCTTAGTTGTACATCCGAACACTGAAGCTTTCTTT CASSLVVHPNTEAFF
TRBJ2-1 TRBD2 NA TRBV7-9 TGTGCCAGCAGCACGGCCGGGACTAGAGTCGATGAGCAGTTCTTC CASSTAGTRVDEQFF
TRBJ1-2 NA NA TRBV18 TGTGCCAGCTCACCACCGCGGGGATCGAACTATGGCTACACCTTC CASSPPRGSNYGYTF
TRBJ2-7 NA NA TRBV7-9 TGTGCCAGCAGCTTAACGGGGGGTACAGGGCCCCACAGCTCCTACGAGCAGTACTTC CASSLTGGTGPHSSYEQYF
TRBJ1-1 TRBD1 few TRBV9 TGTGCCAGCAGCGCAAGGACAGGCCCTGTGGAGGCTTTCTTT CASSARTGPVEAFF
TRBJ2-1 NA few TRBV7-8 TGTGCCAGCAGCTTCCGTATGGCGGGGAGCTCCTACAATGAGCAGTTCTTC CASSFRMAGSSYNEQFF
TRBJ2-2 TRBD2 NA TRBV19 TGTGCCAGTACGGGGCGGGAGACGAACACCGGGGAGCTGTTTTTT CASTGRETNTGELFF
TRBJ2-2 NA NA TRBV11-2 TGTGCCAGCAGCTCCAACCCAGGGGGGACCGGGGAGCTGTTTTTT CASSSNPGGTGELFF
TRBJ2-5 NA NA TRBV11-2 TGTGCCAGCAGCTGGGGCCCACAGCCAGAGACCCAGTACTTC CASSWGPQPETQYF
TRBJ1-1 NA NA TRBV11-1 TGTGCCAGCAGCGCGACAGGGAACACTGAAGCTTTCTTT CASSATGNTEAFF
TRBJ2-5 TRBD2 NA TRBV2 TGTGCCAGCAGGCCCGGACTAGCGGGGGGACCCGGGGCCCAGTACTTC CASRPGLAGGPGAQYF